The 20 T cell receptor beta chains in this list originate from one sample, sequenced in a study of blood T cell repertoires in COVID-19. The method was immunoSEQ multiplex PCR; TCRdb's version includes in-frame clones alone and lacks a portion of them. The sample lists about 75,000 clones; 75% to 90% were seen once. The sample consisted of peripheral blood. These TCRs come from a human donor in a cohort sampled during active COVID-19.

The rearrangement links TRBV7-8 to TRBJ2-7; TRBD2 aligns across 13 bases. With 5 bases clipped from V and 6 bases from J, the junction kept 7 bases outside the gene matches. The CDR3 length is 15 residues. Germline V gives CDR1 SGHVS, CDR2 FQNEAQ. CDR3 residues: CASSPGTSGASEQYF. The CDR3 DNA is TGTGCCAGCAGCCCAGGGACTAGCGGGGCGTCCGAGCAGTACTTC.

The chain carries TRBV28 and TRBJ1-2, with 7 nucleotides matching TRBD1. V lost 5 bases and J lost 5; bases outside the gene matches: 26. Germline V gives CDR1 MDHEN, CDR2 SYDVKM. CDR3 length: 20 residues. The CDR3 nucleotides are TGTGCCAGCAGTCCTTCGAGTACGTTTTCGACAGGGCTGGGAGATTATGGCTACACCTTC. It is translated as CASSPSSTFSTGLGDYGYTF.

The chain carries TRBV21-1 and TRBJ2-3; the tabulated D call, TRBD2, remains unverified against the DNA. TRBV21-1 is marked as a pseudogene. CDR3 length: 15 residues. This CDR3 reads CASSNSGGSTDTQYF. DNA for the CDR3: TGTGCCAGCAGCAATTCCGGGGGAAGCACAGATACGCAGTATTTT.

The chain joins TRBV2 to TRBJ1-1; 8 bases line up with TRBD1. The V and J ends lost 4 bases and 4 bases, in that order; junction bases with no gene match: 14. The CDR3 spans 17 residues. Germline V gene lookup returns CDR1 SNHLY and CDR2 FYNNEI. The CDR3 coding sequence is TGTGCCAGCAGTGGACCAGGGGGCAATGCGGATGTCACTGAAGCTTTCTTT. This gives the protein CASSGPGGNADVTEAFF.

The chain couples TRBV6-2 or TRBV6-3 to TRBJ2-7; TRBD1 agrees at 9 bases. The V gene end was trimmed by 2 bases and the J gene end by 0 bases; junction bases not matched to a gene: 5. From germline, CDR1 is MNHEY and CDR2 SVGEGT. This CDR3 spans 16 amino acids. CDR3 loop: CASSYRTGVGSYEQYF. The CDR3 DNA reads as TGTGCCAGCAGTTACCGGACAGGGGTTGGCTCCTACGAGCAGTACTTC.

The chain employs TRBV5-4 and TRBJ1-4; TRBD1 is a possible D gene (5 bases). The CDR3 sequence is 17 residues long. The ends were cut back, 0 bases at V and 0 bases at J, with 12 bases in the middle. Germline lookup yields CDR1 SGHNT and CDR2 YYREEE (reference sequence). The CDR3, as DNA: TGTGCCAGCAGCTTGGGGGCAGGGCTTGCAACTAATGAAAAACTGTTTTTT. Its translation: CASSLGAGLATNEKLFF.

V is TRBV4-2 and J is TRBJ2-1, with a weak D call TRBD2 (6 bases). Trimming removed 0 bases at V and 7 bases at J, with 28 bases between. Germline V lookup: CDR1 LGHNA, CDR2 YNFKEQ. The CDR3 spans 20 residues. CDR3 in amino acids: CASSQERRFFGGTKGNEQFF. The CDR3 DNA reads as TGTGCCAGCAGCCAAGAACGTCGCTTTTTTGGCGGGACGAAAGGAAATGAGCAGTTCTTC.

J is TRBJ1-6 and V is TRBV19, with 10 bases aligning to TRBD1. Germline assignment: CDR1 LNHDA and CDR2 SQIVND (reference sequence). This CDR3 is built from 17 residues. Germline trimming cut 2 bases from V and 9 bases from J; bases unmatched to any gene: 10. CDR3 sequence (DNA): TGTGCCAGTAGTATAACCCTCGGGACAGGGGCTGGTTCACCCCTCCACTTT. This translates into CASSITLGTGAGSPLHF.

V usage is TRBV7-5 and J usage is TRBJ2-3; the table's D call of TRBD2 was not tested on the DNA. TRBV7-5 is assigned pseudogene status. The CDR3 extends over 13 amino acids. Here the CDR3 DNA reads TGTGCCTTTGAGCGGGTCTTCACAGATACGCAGTATTTT. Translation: CAFERVFTDTQYF.

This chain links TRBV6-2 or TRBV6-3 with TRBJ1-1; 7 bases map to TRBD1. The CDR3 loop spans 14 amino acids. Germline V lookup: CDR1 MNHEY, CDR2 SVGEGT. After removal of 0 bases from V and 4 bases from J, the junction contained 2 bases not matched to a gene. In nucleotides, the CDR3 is TGTGCCAGCAGTTACTCAGGGGGCGCCACTGAAGCTTTCTTT. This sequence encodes CASSYSGGATEAFF.

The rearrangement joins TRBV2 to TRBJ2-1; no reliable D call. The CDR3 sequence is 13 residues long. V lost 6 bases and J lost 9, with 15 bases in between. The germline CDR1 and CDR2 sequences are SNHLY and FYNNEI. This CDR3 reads CASRSSGFGEQFF. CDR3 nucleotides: TGTGCCAGCAGATCCTCGGGTTTCGGTGAGCAGTTCTTC. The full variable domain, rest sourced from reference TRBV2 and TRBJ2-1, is EPEVTQTPSHQVTQMGQEVILRCVPISNHLYFYWYRQILGQKVEFLVSFYNNEISEKSEIFDDQFSVERPDGSNFTLKIRSTKLEDSAMYFCASRSSGFGEQFFGPGTRLTVL.

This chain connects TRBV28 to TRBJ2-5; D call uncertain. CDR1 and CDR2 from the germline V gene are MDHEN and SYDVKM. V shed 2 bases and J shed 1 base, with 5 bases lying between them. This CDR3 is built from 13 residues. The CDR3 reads CASSLPVQETQYF. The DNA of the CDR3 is TGTGCCAGCAGTTTACCTGTCCAAGAGACCCAGTACTTC.

The chain's CDR3 is CASSPRTSATDTQYF. The DNA for the CDR3 is TGTGCCAGCTCACCACGGACTAGCGCGACAGATACGCAGTATTTT. J is TRBJ2-3 and V is TRBV18, with 9 positions matching TRBD2. The J segment lost 3 bases and the V segment lost 1 base, leaving 2 bases of the junction unmatched. Germline values: CDR1 KGHSH, CDR2 LQKENI. This CDR3 has 15 amino acids.

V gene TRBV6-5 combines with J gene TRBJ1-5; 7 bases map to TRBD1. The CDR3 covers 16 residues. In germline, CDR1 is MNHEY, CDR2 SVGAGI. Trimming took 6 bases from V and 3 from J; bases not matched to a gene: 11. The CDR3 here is CASRYDRETFNQPQHF. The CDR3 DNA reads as TGTGCCAGCAGGTACGACAGGGAGACTTTCAATCAGCCCCAGCATTTT.

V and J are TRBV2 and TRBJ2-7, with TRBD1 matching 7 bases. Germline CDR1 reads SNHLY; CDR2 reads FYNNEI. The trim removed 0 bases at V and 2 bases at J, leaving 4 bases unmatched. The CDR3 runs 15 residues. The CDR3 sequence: CASSEASGQTYEQYF. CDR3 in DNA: TGTGCCAGCAGTGAAGCGTCGGGACAGACCTACGAGCAGTACTTC.

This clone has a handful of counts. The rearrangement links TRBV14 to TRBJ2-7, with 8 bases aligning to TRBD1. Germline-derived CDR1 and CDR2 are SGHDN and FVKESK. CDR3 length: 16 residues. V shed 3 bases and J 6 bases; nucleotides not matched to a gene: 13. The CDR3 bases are TGTGCCAGCAGCCAGGAAAACAGGGGGACACGAGTCGAGCAGTACTTC. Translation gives CASSQENRGTRVEQYF.

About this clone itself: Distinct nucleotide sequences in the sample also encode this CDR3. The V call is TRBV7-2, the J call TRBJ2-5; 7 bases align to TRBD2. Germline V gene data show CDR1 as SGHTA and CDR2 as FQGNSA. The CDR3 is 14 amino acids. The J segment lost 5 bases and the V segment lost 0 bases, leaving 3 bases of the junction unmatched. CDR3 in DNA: TGTGCCAGCAGCTTAGCGGGAGCGGGGGAGACCCAGTACTTC. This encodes CASSLAGAGETQYF.

The CDR3 bases are TGTGCCAGCAGTTTGGTGTGGACAGGAGAATCACCCCTCCACTTT. Translating it yields CASSLVWTGESPLHF. V is TRBV27 and J is TRBJ1-6; 7 nucleotides line up with TRBD1. The CDR3 runs 15 residues. Germline values: CDR1 MNHEY, CDR2 SMNVEV (reference sequence). The junction had 9 bases not matched to a gene; V was cut back by 3 bases and J by 10 bases.

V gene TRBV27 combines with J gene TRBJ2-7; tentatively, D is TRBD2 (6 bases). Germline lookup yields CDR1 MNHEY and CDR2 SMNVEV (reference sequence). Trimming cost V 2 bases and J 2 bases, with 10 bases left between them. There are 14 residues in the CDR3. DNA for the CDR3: TGTGCCAGCAGTTTAAGGCGGGGCACCTACGAGCAGTACTTC. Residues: CASSLRRGTYEQYF.

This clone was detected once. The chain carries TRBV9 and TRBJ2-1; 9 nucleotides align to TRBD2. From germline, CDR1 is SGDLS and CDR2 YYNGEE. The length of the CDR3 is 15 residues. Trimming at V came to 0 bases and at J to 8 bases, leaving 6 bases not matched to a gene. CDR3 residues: CASSVAAGGPDEQFF. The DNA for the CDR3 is TGTGCCAGCAGCGTAGCAGCGGGGGGCCCGGATGAGCAGTTCTTC. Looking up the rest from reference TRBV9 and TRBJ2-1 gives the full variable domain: DSGVTQTPKHLITATGQRVTLRCSPRSGDLSVYWYQQSLDQGLQFLIQYYNGEERAKGNILERFSAQQFPDLHSELNLSSLELGDSALYFCASSVAAGGPDEQFFGPGTRLTVL.